This entry features one T cell receptor beta chain sequence. Antigen specificity is unknown. The germline V gene has CDR1 DFQATT and CDR2 SNEGSKA (reference sequence). Trimming removed 6 bases from V and 4 bases from J; junction bases left unmatched: 10. The CDR3 is 15 amino acids. This entry is derived from a study of CD8 T cells in Susac syndrome. Background on the study: Sequencing included Susac syndrome patients, six of them with active disease and roughly eight in remission. Patients with Susac syndrome, at blood draw, were therapy-naive, on corticosteroids, or on intravenous immunoglobulin alone.

Findings of the study overall: Among people with Susac, CD8+ clonal expansion was greatest in TEMRA cells and active patients.

With random hexamers, reverse transcription was performed on about 0.45 to 1 ug of RNA. TCRdb independently ran MiXCR on the immunoSEQ multiplex PCR reads; one entry per CDR3 protein. The sample consists of some 200,000 distinct CDR3 sequences, about 95% of them appearing once. Patients with Susac syndrome fulfilled recently defined diagnostic criteria for definite or probable disease. The chain couples TRBV20-1 to TRBJ2-7; 12 positions match TRBD2. The origin of this receptor is a human donor with Susac syndrome. The sample taken for sequencing was CD8+ T cells from PBMCs. CDR3 residues: CSARLRLAGEYEQYF. Here the CDR3 DNA reads TGCAGTGCCAGACTTAGACTAGCGGGAGAGTACGAGCAGTACTTC.